Below, 13 T cell receptor beta chains from the same sample are listed, as sequenced in a study of blood T cell repertoires in COVID-19. TCRdb keeps only in-frame clones here, not all; method: immunoSEQ multiplex PCR. The sample lists fewer than 350,000 clones; roughly 90% were seen once. Material for sequencing was PBMCs or T cells enriched from blood (not recorded which). All receptors come from a man aged 40-50 years who had been exposed to COVID-19.

V usage is TRBV28 and J usage is TRBJ2-2, with 10 bases fitting TRBD2. Germline CDR1 is MDHEN and CDR2 is SYDVKM. Germline trimming cut 6 bases from V and 4 bases from J; bases unmatched to any gene: 8. This CDR3 comprises 16 residues. The CDR3 DNA reads as TGTGCCAGCAGCCCCATAGCGGGAGGAATCACCGGGGAGCTGTTTTTT. Its protein is CASSPIAGGITGELFF.

The rearrangement uses TRBV3-1 (or the pseudogene TRBV3-2) and TRBJ2-2; 8 bases line up with TRBD1. The V gene end was trimmed by 0 bases and the J gene end by 0 bases; junction bases not matched to a gene: 9. Looked up from germline, CDR1 is LGHDT and CDR2 is YNNKEL (reference sequence). This CDR3 comprises 19 residues. CDR3 sequence (DNA): TGTGCCAGCAGCCAAGAGGTAGTTCAGGGGGCGGCGAACACCGGGGAGCTGTTTTTT. It encodes CASSQEVVQGAANTGELFF.

The chain couples TRBV11-2 to TRBJ2-1; D may be TRBD1 (5 bases). The germline V gene has CDR1 SGHAT and CDR2 FQNNGV. V was cut by 3 bases and J by 6 bases, with 6 bases left in between. The CDR3 extends over 12 amino acids. For the CDR3, the DNA is TGTGCCAGCAGCTTGGGGCTCAATGAGCAGTTCTTC. It codes for CASSLGLNEQFF.

The V gene is TRBV19, the J gene TRBJ2-3; no firm D call. CDR1 and CDR2 from the germline V gene are LNHDA and SQIVND (reference sequence). Between the trimmed V and J ends, which lost 1 base and 4 bases, there was a span of 9 bases. CDR3 length equals 14 residues. CDR3 in DNA: TGTGCCAGTAGTATAGGGCTAGTGTCAGATACGCAGTATTTT. Amino acids: CASSIGLVSDTQYF.

This clone was observed once. The rearrangement uses TRBV19 and TRBJ2-7, with TRBD2 matching 15 bases. The junction had 12 bases not matched to a gene; V was cut back by 5 bases and J by 4 bases. The CDR3 contains 18 residues. The V gene's germline CDR1 is LNHDA and CDR2 SQIVND (reference sequence). CDR3 nucleotide sequence: TGTGCCAGTAGTCCGCGGACTAGCGGGAGGGCCCGTGTGTACGAGCAGTACTTC. Translation gives CASSPRTSGRARVYEQYF.

The chain carries TRBV9 and TRBJ1-2; the match to TRBD1 covers 7 bases. The germline V gene encodes CDR1 SGDLS and CDR2 YYNGEE. The CDR3 sequence is 15 residues long. The V segment lost 3 bases and the J segment 4 bases; nucleotides outside the gene matches: 9. The CDR3 region has the DNA TGTGCCAGCAGCGACCGAACAGGGGAAGGCTATGGCTACACCTTC. Its protein product is CASSDRTGEGYGYTF.

The chain combines TRBV6-1 with TRBJ1-3; D uncertain. In germline, CDR1 is MNHNS, CDR2 SASEGT. V lost 2 bases and J lost 0, with 5 bases in between. The CDR3 is 14 amino acids. The CDR3 loop reads CASSEHGSGNTIYF. CDR3 DNA sequence: TGTGCCAGCAGTGAACACGGCTCTGGAAACACCATATATTTT.

V is TRBV5-1 and J is TRBJ2-5; weak D call: TRBD1 (5 bases). V shed 3 bases and J shed 5 bases, with 14 bases lying between them. The CDR3 sequence is 14 residues long. CDR1 SGHRS and CDR2 YFSETQ come from the germline V gene. The CDR3 loop reads CASSYGSNRETQYF. The DNA of the CDR3 is TGCGCCAGCAGCTATGGCTCCAACAGGGAGACCCAGTACTTC.

The chain recombines TRBV15 with TRBJ2-5, with a possible D match to TRBD2 (6 bases). Germline CDR1 reads LNHNV; CDR2 reads YYDKDF (reference sequence). The CDR3 consists of 15 residues. V was shortened by 5 bases and J by 5 bases, with 18 bases between the two germline ends. The CDR3 here is CATSDPAGLKETQYF. The CDR3 DNA sequence: TGTGCCACCAGCGACCCAGCGGGTCTTAAGGAGACCCAGTACTTC.

The V call is TRBV28, the J call TRBJ1-5; D might be TRBD1 (5 bases). Trimming left V 1 base short and J 2 bases short, with 9 bases between. Germline loops: CDR1 MDHEN, CDR2 SYDVKM. CDR3 length equals 15 residues. CDR3 coding DNA: TGTGCCAGCAGTTTATCAGGGTCGGGCAATCAGCCCCAGCATTTT. The encoded protein is CASSLSGSGNQPQHF.

This clone came up once. V is TRBV5-6 and J is TRBJ1-5; 7 bases are shared with TRBD1. Germline values: CDR1 SGHDT, CDR2 YYEEEE. The CDR3 is 16 residues long. With 2 bases clipped from V and 0 bases from J, the junction kept 5 bases outside the gene matches. The CDR3 loop reads CASSLGQVNSNQPQHF. CDR3 nucleotides: TGTGCCAGCAGCTTAGGACAGGTAAATAGCAATCAGCCCCAGCATTTT.

The rearrangement links TRBV5-5 to TRBJ2-7, with 10 bases fitting TRBD1. The junction had 4 bases not matched to a gene; V was cut back by 2 bases and J by 5 bases. There are 14 residues in the CDR3. Per the germline V gene, CDR1 is SGHKS and CDR2 is YYEKEE (reference sequence). CDR3 nucleotides: TGTGCCAGCAGCTTAGACAGGGGGCAGGACGAGCAGTACTTC. Protein sequence: CASSLDRGQDEQYF.

This chain links TRBV4-3 with TRBJ1-1; TRBD1 agrees at 8 bases. The length of the CDR3 is 15 residues. J was trimmed by 7 bases and V by 2 bases; bases with no gene match: 9. The germline V gene has CDR1 LGHNA and CDR2 YSLEER. The CDR3 sequence is CASSQLDGTGDEAFF. DNA of the CDR3: TGCGCCAGCAGCCAACTTGACGGGACAGGAGATGAAGCTTTCTTT.